The 32 T cell receptor beta chains below were found in one sample sequenced in a study of T cells in Graves' hyperthyroidism and ophthalmopathy. The CDR3 regions of TCR beta were amplified from RNA transcripts. The TCR CDR3 was amplified in a first-round RT-PCR using the HTBI primer set. TCRdb passed the multiplex PCR reads through MiXCR, listing each CDR3 protein once. Among approximately 370,000 distinct CDR3 sequences listed, about 17% were seen once. The sample taken for sequencing was blood. Receptors were obtained from a woman under 40 with Graves' hyperthyroidism that later progressed to Graves' ophthalmopathy.

This clonotype was counted at least ten times. The chain has TRBV5-1 and TRBJ1-1; TRBD1 aligns across 9 bases. Germline assignment: CDR1 SGHRS and CDR2 YFSETQ. Unmatched junction bases numbered 4, after V lost 3 bases and J lost 4 bases. The CDR3 spans 14 residues. The CDR3 spells CASSSTGGATEAFF. The CDR3 DNA follows: TGCGCCAGCAGCTCAACAGGGGGCGCCACTGAAGCTTTCTTT.

This clonotype was recorded at least ten times. The V and J genes are TRBV6-2 or TRBV6-3 and TRBJ2-6, with D uncertain. This CDR3 region has 14 residues. V lost 6 bases, J lost 2 bases, and 8 bases lay in between. Looked up from germline, CDR1 is MNHEY and CDR2 is SVGEGT. CDR3 in amino acids: CASSRITGANVLTF. The CDR3, as DNA: TGTGCCAGCAGCCGCATTACTGGGGCCAACGTCCTGACTTTC.

This rearrangement joins TRBV3-1 to TRBJ2-2; D gene uncertain. The CDR3 has 15 amino acids. Germline assignment: CDR1 LGHDT and CDR2 YNNKEL (reference sequence). V was shortened by 4 bases and J by 5 bases, with 14 bases between the two germline ends. The CDR3 bases are TGTGCCAGCAGCCCGGAAGCCGTTGGAACCGGGGAGCTGTTTTTT. Its protein product is CASSPEAVGTGELFF.

The V and J genes are TRBV5-1 and TRBJ1-1; possible D gene TRBD1, 6 bases. In germline, CDR1 is SGHRS, CDR2 YFSETQ. V was shortened by 5 bases and J by 1 base, with 12 bases between the two germline ends. This CDR3 region has 14 residues. The CDR3 DNA reads as TGCGCCAGCAGTCACCCGACAGGGAACACTGAAGCTTTCTTT. Residues: CASSHPTGNTEAFF.

This clonotype showed up many times. V is TRBV2 and J is TRBJ1-2, with D hard to call. In germline, CDR1 is SNHLY, CDR2 FYNNEI. V dropped 0 bases and J dropped 3 bases, with 11 bases sitting between them. The CDR3 contains 15 residues. CDR3 protein: CASSEAGLGHYGYTF. CDR3 DNA sequence: TGTGCCAGCAGTGAAGCCGGGCTAGGTCACTATGGCTACACCTTC.

This clonotype has ten or more counts. The CDR3 reads CASTWLGTGGDYGYTF. CDR3 DNA sequence: TGTGCCAGCACTTGGCTGGGGACAGGGGGAGACTATGGCTACACCTTC. The chain links TRBV6-2 or TRBV6-3 to TRBJ1-2; 11 nucleotides align to TRBD1. The CDR3 runs 16 residues. Germline trimming cut 7 bases from V and 3 bases from J; bases unmatched to any gene: 10. Germline values: CDR1 MNHEY, CDR2 SVGEGT.

The table lists this clonotype with many counts. This rearrangement joins TRBV19 to TRBJ2-7; maybe TRBD1 (6 bases). Germline V CDR1 and CDR2: LNHDA, SQIVND (reference sequence). The CDR3 is 14 residues long. V was shortened by 5 bases and J by 4 bases, with 15 bases between the two germline ends. CDR3 sequence (DNA): TGTGCCAGTAGTTCCTTTGACAGGCGGTACGAGCAGTACTTC. Its protein is CASSSFDRRYEQYF.

About this clonotype: A much larger clone lies one base from this, so it may be a read error. The chain recombines TRBV7-9 with TRBJ1-3; no clear D gene. The CDR3 has 15 residues. Germline lookup yields CDR1 SEHNR and CDR2 FQNEAQ (reference sequence). This chain's CDR3 is CVSSPQSNGGNTIYF. The CDR3 DNA sequence: TGTGTCAGCAGCCCTCAGTCGAATGGTGGAAACACCATATATTTT.

At least ten counts were recorded for this clonotype. The rearrangement joins TRBV5-1 to TRBJ2-7, with D possibly matching TRBD1 (6 bases). V was pared by 0 bases and J by 4 bases, with 20 bases between. This CDR3 spans 17 amino acids. CDR1 is SGHRS, CDR2 YFSETQ, per germline. CDR3 sequence: CASSLEAYRDTGYEQYF. CDR3 nucleotide sequence: TGCGCCAGCAGCTTGGAGGCCTACCGGGACACAGGATACGAGCAGTACTTC.

This clonotype occurred many times. The rearrangement uses TRBV12-3 or TRBV12-4 and TRBJ2-5; 12 bases are a match to TRBD2. This CDR3 region has 17 residues. Trimming took 5 bases from V and 5 from J; bases not matched to a gene: 12. The CDR3: CASSLPFLAGGRETQYF. The CDR3, as DNA: TGTGCCAGCAGTCTACCATTTCTAGCGGGGGGGCGTGAGACCCAGTACTTC.

There are many counts of this clonotype. Relative to the germline gene, one junction end is altered; a read error may explain this. The gene calls are TRBV12-3 or TRBV12-4 and TRBJ2-7, with TRBD2 matching 14 bases. There are 15 residues in the CDR3. In DNA form, the CDR3 reads TGTGCCAGCAGTTCTCCGGGACTAGCGGGAGACGAGCGGTACTTC. It yields the protein CASSSPGLAGDERYF.

This clonotype was observed a few times. The chain combines TRBV6-1 with TRBJ2-4; D remains ambiguous. The CDR3 sequence is 13 residues long. V dropped 2 bases and J dropped 4 bases, with 6 bases sitting between them. Germline CDR1 and CDR2: MNHNS and SASEGT. The CDR3 sequence is CASSERRKNIQYF. The CDR3 DNA sequence: TGTGCCAGCAGTGAACGTAGGAAAAACATTCAGTACTTC.

This clonotype was detected many times. The chain recombines TRBV29-1 with TRBJ2-1; 7 bases map to TRBD2. CDR3 size: 15 residues. V gave up 7 bases and J gave up 5 bases; unmatched junction bases: 14. The germline V gene encodes CDR1 SQVTM and CDR2 ANQGSEA. The CDR3 nucleotides read TGCAGCGGGGGGGAGGGGTCGAGATGGAACAATGAGCAGTTCTTC. Its protein is CSGGEGSRWNNEQFF.

This chain connects TRBV6-1 to TRBJ2-6; a weak D match, TRBD1 (6 bases). Trimming stripped 6 bases from V and 1 base from J, with 22 bases between. The CDR3 is 19 amino acids. Per germline, CDR1 MNHNS and CDR2 SASEGT. The CDR3: CASSPRPGTLFSGANVLTF. CDR3 DNA sequence: TGTGCCAGCAGCCCAAGGCCAGGGACACTCTTTTCTGGGGCCAACGTCCTGACTTTC.

At least ten counts were recorded for this clonotype. This sequence joins TRBV11-3 and TRBJ2-1; 11 bases align to TRBD2. The germline V gene has CDR1 SGHNT and CDR2 YENEEA. This CDR3 comprises 15 residues. With V trimmed by 5 bases and J by 7 bases, 7 bases remained unmatched. CDR3 DNA: TGTGCCAGCAGCACTACTAGCGGGAGTGGGAATGAGCAGTTCTTC. It encodes CASSTTSGSGNEQFF.

This clonotype was observed many times. CDR3: CASSPTNNNEQFF. CDR3 coding DNA: TGTGCCAGCAGCCCAACGAATAACAATGAGCAGTTCTTC. This chain joins TRBV11-3 and TRBJ2-1; D is unclear. CDR1 is SGHNT and CDR2 is YENEEA in the germline V gene. Trimming took off 5 bases at V and 5 bases at J, with 10 bases between the two ends. The CDR3 sequence is 13 residues long.

This clonotype was seen more than once but under ten times. The V and J genes are TRBV4-1 and TRBJ2-3; D not resolved. The CDR3 runs 15 residues. V dropped 0 bases and J dropped 6 bases, with 13 bases sitting between them. From germline, CDR1 is MGHRA and CDR2 YSYEKL. The CDR3 region has the DNA TGCGCCAGCAGCCAAGAGAGTGAAGGTTGGGATACGCAGTATTTT. Its translation is CASSQESEGWDTQYF.

The chain carries TRBV7-2 and TRBJ2-7, with TRBD1 matching 10 bases. CDR1 SGHTA and CDR2 FQGNSA come from the germline V gene. J was trimmed by 4 bases and V by 6 bases; bases with no gene match: 3. The CDR3 has 13 residues. CDR3 region: CASRGTGEYEQYF. For the CDR3, the DNA is TGTGCCAGCAGGGGGACAGGGGAATACGAGCAGTACTTC.

At least ten counts were recorded for this clonotype. The gene calls are TRBV6-1 and TRBJ2-3, with no clear D. V lost 8 bases and J lost 6, with 21 bases in between. CDR1 and CDR2 from the germline V gene are MNHNS and SASEGT. The CDR3 is 15 amino acids. This chain's CDR3 is CASPRKGRRKDTQYF. In DNA, the CDR3 is TGTGCCAGCCCACGGAAAGGGCGTCGCAAGGATACGCAGTATTTT.

This clonotype has at least ten counts. The CDR3 DNA reads TGTGCCACCAGTCCTCGAGAGGGGGCGTCTTACAATGAGCAGTTCTTC. Amino acid sequence: CATSPREGASYNEQFF. V is TRBV24-1 and J is TRBJ2-1; the match to TRBD1 covers 7 bases. V dropped 6 bases and J dropped 4; count of bases not matched to a gene: 11. Looked up from germline, CDR1 is KGHDR and CDR2 is SFDVKD. CDR3 length equals 16 residues.

The V call is TRBV5-1, the J call TRBJ1-4; D gene unclear. Germline V gene sequence: CDR1 SGHRS, CDR2 YFSETQ. V lost 8 bases and J lost 5, with 16 bases in between. This CDR3 comprises 14 residues. CDR3 DNA sequence: TGCGCCAGTACAGCTTTAGGGAGGAATGAAAAACTGTTTTTT. Protein: CASTALGRNEKLFF.

This clonotype was counted ten times or more. V and J are TRBV12-3 or TRBV12-4 and TRBJ2-7; TRBD2 aligns across 11 bases. The J segment lost 3 bases and the V segment lost 5 bases, leaving 3 bases of the junction unmatched. The CDR3 spans 14 residues. This CDR3 reads CASSPSGGFYEQYF. The CDR3 DNA reads TGTGCCAGCAGTCCTAGCGGGGGGTTCTACGAGCAGTACTTC.

CDR3 DNA: TGCAGTGCTAGCATACCTCGGGGATTTAGCTACGAGCAGTACTTC. Encoded protein: CSASIPRGFSYEQYF. The chain joins TRBV20-1 to TRBJ2-7; possible D gene TRBD2, 5 bases. This CDR3 contains 15 residues. V was pared by 3 bases and J by 3 bases, with 18 bases between. The germline gives CDR1 DFQATT, CDR2 SNEGSKA (reference sequence).

This clonotype appeared many times. V gene TRBV20-1 combines with J gene TRBJ2-1; 7 nucleotides agree with TRBD2. The V and J ends lost 7 bases and 4 bases, in that order; junction bases with no gene match: 10. CDR1 DFQATT and CDR2 SNEGSKA come from the germline V gene (reference sequence). This CDR3 is 14 amino acids long. DNA for the CDR3: TGCAGTGTACCAAGCGGGATCGGATACAATGAGCAGTTCTTC. Its protein product is CSVPSGIGYNEQFF.

This clonotype was counted many times. The V gene is TRBV2, the J gene TRBJ1-2, with 8 positions matching TRBD1. Germline loops: CDR1 SNHLY, CDR2 FYNNEI. This CDR3 region has 12 residues. With V trimmed by 4 bases and J by 8 bases, 3 bases remained unmatched. The CDR3 spells CASSGQGQGYTF. In nucleotides, the CDR3 is TGTGCCAGCAGTGGACAGGGGCAGGGCTACACCTTC. The variable domain in full, with the rest retrieved from reference TRBV2 and TRBJ1-2, is EPEVTQTPSHQVTQMGQEVILRCVPISNHLYFYWYRQILGQKVEFLVSFYNNEISEKSEIFDDQFSVERPDGSNFTLKIRSTKLEDSAMYFCASSGQGQGYTFGSGTRLTVV.

V and J are TRBV20-1 and TRBJ1-2, with D maybe TRBD1 (5 bases). The V gene lost 5 bases and the J gene lost 2 bases, with 9 bases spanning the gap. CDR3 length: 12 amino acids. Germline V gene data show CDR1 as DFQATT and CDR2 as SNEGSKA (reference sequence). CDR3 protein: CSAWGGNYGYTF. DNA for the CDR3: TGCAGTGCTTGGGGGGGAAACTATGGCTACACCTTC.

On this clonotype itself: A much bigger clone sits one base away, suggesting this may be a read error. The V call is TRBV4-2, the J call TRBJ1-1, with D hard to call. The V and J ends lost 3 bases and 5 bases respectively, with 16 bases between them. The CDR3 is 15 residues long. Per germline, CDR1 LGHNA and CDR2 YNFKEQ. The CDR3: CASSHETVRGTEAFF. The CDR3 DNA reads TGTGCCAGCAGCCACGAGACGGTGCGGGGAACTGAAGCTTTCTTT.

Many counts were recorded for this clonotype. The chain employs TRBV18 and TRBJ2-7, with D possibly TRBD2 on 5 matching bases. The CDR3 extends over 15 amino acids. CDR1 and CDR2 (germline): KGHSH, LQKENI. Deletions cut 3 bases from V and 5 bases from J, with 17 bases between. CDR3 bases: TGTGCCAGCTCACCCCCACGAGGTGCGGGCCACGAGCAGTACTTC. Protein sequence: CASSPPRGAGHEQYF.

This clonotype was detected only a few times. The V call is TRBV10-3, the J call TRBJ2-2, with 9 nucleotides matching TRBD1. The trim removed 5 bases at V and 4 bases at J, leaving 11 bases unmatched. Germline V lookup: CDR1 ENHRY, CDR2 SYGVKD. This CDR3 region has 17 residues. In nucleotides, the CDR3 is TGTGCCATCAGTAATACAGGGGGCGCGACATTCACCGGGGAGCTGTTTTTT. Its protein product is CAISNTGGATFTGELFF.

The gene calls are TRBV6-2 or TRBV6-3 and TRBJ2-1, with 15 bases lining up with TRBD2. The length of the CDR3 is 17 residues. The ends lost 7 bases at V and 0 bases at J; junction bases unmatched: 4. Germline V gives CDR1 MNHEY, CDR2 SVGEGT. CDR3 DNA: TGTGCCAGCACCGGGACTAGCGGGAGGCCCTCCTACAATGAGCAGTTCTTC. Amino acids: CASTGTSGRPSYNEQFF.

This clonotype was recorded at least ten times. The chain couples TRBV12-3 or TRBV12-4 to TRBJ2-1; D remains unclear. V shed 5 bases and J shed 8 bases, with 16 bases lying between them. The CDR3 contains 14 residues. CDR3 nucleotide sequence: TGTGCCAGCAGTCGGACCACCGGTAGGGATGAGCAGTTCTTC. Its protein is CASSRTTGRDEQFF.

Comments on this clonotype: Since a much larger clone is just one base distant, this may be a read error. The chain carries TRBV11-1 and TRBJ2-7; D gene uncertain. CDR3 length: 13 amino acids. Germline V gene sequence: CDR1 SGHAT, CDR2 FQDESV (reference sequence). CDR3 nucleotides: TGTTCCAGCAGCTCTTCCTTCAGTGCGCGGCAGTACTTC. Translation gives CSSSSSFSARQYF.